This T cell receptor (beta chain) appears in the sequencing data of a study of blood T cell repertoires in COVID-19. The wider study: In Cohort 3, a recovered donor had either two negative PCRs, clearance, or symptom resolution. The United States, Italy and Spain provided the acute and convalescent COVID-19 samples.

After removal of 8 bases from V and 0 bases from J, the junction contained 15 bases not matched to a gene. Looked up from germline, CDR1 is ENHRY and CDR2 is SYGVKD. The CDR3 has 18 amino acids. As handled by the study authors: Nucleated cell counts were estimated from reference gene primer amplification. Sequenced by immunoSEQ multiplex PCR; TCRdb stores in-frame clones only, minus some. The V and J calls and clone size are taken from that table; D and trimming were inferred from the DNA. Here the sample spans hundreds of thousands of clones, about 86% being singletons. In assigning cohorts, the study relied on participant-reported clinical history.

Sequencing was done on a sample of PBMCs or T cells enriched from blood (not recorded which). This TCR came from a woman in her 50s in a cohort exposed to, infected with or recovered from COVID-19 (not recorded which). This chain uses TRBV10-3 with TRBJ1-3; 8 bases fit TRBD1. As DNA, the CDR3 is TGTGCCATCGGCACTATAGGACAGGGAGCAACCTCTGGAAACACCATATATTTT. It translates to CAIGTIGQGATSGNTIYF.